This TCR beta chain was captured by sequencing in a study of graft-versus-host responses after intestinal transplantation. From germline, CDR1 is SEHNR and CDR2 FQNEAQ (reference sequence). CDR3 length: 16 residues. Germline trimming cut 5 bases from V and 7 bases from J; bases unmatched to any gene: 7. The assay was immunoSEQ multiplex PCR, and TCRdb's table has in-frame clones only and misses some. The data contain some 100,000 clones, 85% to 95% of them singletons. Remarks on this clone: Antigen: not known.

The material sequenced was unstimulated CD8+ T cells sorted from spleen or lymph node cells, taken before transplant. The TCR comes from a human donor who was the organ donor for an intestinal transplant. The chain links TRBV7-9 to TRBJ2-1, with TRBD2 matching over 14 bases. This CDR3 is CASSPRTSGGINEQFF. The CDR3 DNA sequence: TGTGCCAGCAGCCCCAGGACTAGCGGGGGGATTAATGAGCAGTTCTTC.